Described below is a single T cell receptor beta chain sequence and its context. Single viable CD3+CD4+CD8-CD45RO+ cells were sorted as the memory CD4+ T cells. Some clones are missing from TCRdb's copy, which holds only in-frame ones; the method was immunoSEQ multiplex PCR. The sample yields 45,000 to 60,000 clones, more than 70% seen once. This sample stems from a study of memory CD4+ T cells and cytomegalovirus serostatus. The germline V gene encodes CDR1 SGHRS and CDR2 YFSETQ. The CDR3 sequence is 14 residues long. Trimming shortened V by 1 base and J by 3 bases, and 10 bases separated the two germline ends.

The origin of this receptor is an adult in good health and CMV-seropositive. The J gene is TRBJ1-1, the V gene TRBV5-1; a possible D gene is TRBD1 (5 bases). The sample comprised memory CD4+ T cells from blood. CDR3 bases: TGCGCCAGCAGCTTGTTGGGGGGGGACACTGAAGCTTTCTTT. Residues: CASSLLGGDTEAFF.